This TCR beta chain originates from a study of early T cells in non-severe SARS-CoV-2 infection. Across the whole study: Sequencing was performed on bulk RNA from unsorted whole blood, leaving chains unpaired.

Via MiXCR, TCRdb re-called the 5' RACE reads, giving one row per CDR3 protein. The sample has about 64,000 distinct CDR3 sequences; roughly an eighth are singletons. This clonotype was seen a handful of times. The sequence was obtained from an adult who was a healthcare worker with PCR-confirmed SARS-CoV-2 infection or an uninfected control (not recorded which). Sequencing was performed on whole blood, taken at baseline.

The chain's CDR3 is CASSVTKTSNTEAFF. CDR3 nucleotide sequence: TGTGCCAGCAGCGTGACGAAAACTTCGAACACTGAAGCTTTCTTT. The V gene is TRBV9, the J gene TRBJ1-1; D unresolved. V lost 2 bases, J lost 1 base, and 12 bases lay in between. The germline CDR1 and CDR2 sequences are SGDLS and YYNGEE. CDR3 length equals 15 residues. Using reference TRBV9 and TRBJ1-1 for the parts outside the CDR3, the full variable domain is DSGVTQTPKHLITATGQRVTLRCSPRSGDLSVYWYQQSLDQGLQFLIQYYNGEERAKGNILERFSAQQFPDLHSELNLSSLELGDSALYFCASSVTKTSNTEAFFGQGTRLTVV.